The clone carrying this T cell receptor beta chain was seen only a few times. Its antigen is not known. Trimming stripped 3 bases from V and 5 bases from J, with 18 bases between. The CDR3 length is 16 residues. Germline lookup yields CDR1 LGHDT and CDR2 YNNKEL (reference sequence). These data originate in a study of T-cell reconstitution after alpha-beta-depleted transplantation in children. Unique molecular identifiers were used to barcode this TCRbeta library. TCRdb reprocessed the PCR reads with MiXCR, giving one entry per CDR3 protein. Among some 840,000 distinct CDR3 sequences listed, approximately 15% were seen once. Study-level results: About two months after transplant, alpha-beta T cells reportedly came from several hundred expanded graft clones. Some patients showed high day-60 TCRbeta diversity, which derived from surviving recipient T cells and thymic progenitors. Newly generated T cells supplied most T-cell counts and diversity one year post-transplant.

The sample here was PBMCs, mostly from graft donor cells, taken 360 days after TCRalphabeta/CD19-depleted stem cell transplant. This chain uses TRBV3-1 with TRBJ2-3, with D perhaps TRBD2 (6 bases). This TCR came from a male patient younger than 18 who had a stem cell transplant for acute lymphoblastic leukemia, so the T cells may come from the graft donor. The CDR3 DNA reads as TGTGCCAGCAGCCAGCCGACCAGGCGGGAAGGAGATACGCAGTATTTT. Translating it yields CASSQPTRREGDTQYF.